Below are 14 T cell receptor beta chains sequenced from a single sample in a study of beta chain features in type 1 diabetes. Study results and limitations: Shortening of TCRB CDR3s, moderate but significant, appeared in all four CD4+ subsets of Type 1 diabetes patients.

Their antigen targets remain unknown. The whole isolated RNA underwent reverse transcription, so sequencing captured expressed TCRB transcripts. The assay was immunoSEQ multiplex PCR, and TCRdb's table has in-frame clones only and misses some. The sample shows around 360,000 clones, over 9.5% of them seen only once. The sample comprised naive CD4+ T cells from blood. The receptors come from a woman in her late teens or twenties with type 1 diabetes.

The chain recombines TRBV18 with TRBJ2-3; 9 nucleotides line up with TRBD2. Trimming took 2 bases from V and 1 from J; bases not matched to a gene: 7. Germline values: CDR1 KGHSH, CDR2 LQKENI. The CDR3 has 17 amino acids. Written as DNA, the CDR3 is TGTGCCAGCTCACCAACTGCTAGCGGGATGGGCACAGATACGCAGTATTTT. This codes for CASSPTASGMGTDTQYF.

The sample holds a few counts of this clone. The CDR3 bases are TGTGCCGGGGCGACCGCATACACCGGGGAGCTGTTTTTT. Translating gives CAGATAYTGELFF. This chain joins TRBV11-3 and TRBJ2-2; weak D call: TRBD1 (5 bases). V was shortened by 11 bases and J by 3 bases, with 13 bases between the two germline ends. Germline CDR1 is SGHNT and CDR2 is YENEEA. This CDR3 spans 13 amino acids.

This clone was detected only a few times. The chain carries TRBV7-9 and TRBJ1-2; unclear D gene. Trimming left V 2 bases short and J 8 bases short, with 12 bases between. This CDR3 has 13 amino acids. The V gene's germline CDR1 is SEHNR and CDR2 FQNEAQ (reference sequence). CDR3 loop: CASSLQASGGYTF. The CDR3 bases are TGTGCCAGCAGCTTACAGGCCAGTGGAGGCTACACCTTC. The whole variable domain, remainder taken from reference TRBV7-9 and TRBJ1-2, is DTGVSQNPRHKITKRGQNVTFRCDPISEHNRLYWYRQTLGQGPEFLTYFQNEAQLEKSRLLSDRFSAERPKGSFSTLEIQRTEQGDSAMYLCASSLQASGGYTFGSGTRLTVV.

The CDR3 region is CAWSVGGGNTEAFF. Written as DNA, the CDR3 is TGTGCCTGGAGTGTAGGAGGGGGCAACACTGAAGCTTTCTTT. V and J are TRBV30 and TRBJ1-1; 7 bases are a match to TRBD1. V shed 0 bases and J 2 bases; nucleotides not matched to a gene: 3. This CDR3 contains 14 residues. Per the germline V gene, CDR1 is GTSNPN and CDR2 is SVGIG (reference sequence).

The V and J genes are TRBV19 and TRBJ2-7; TRBD1 is a possible D gene (7 bases). V was trimmed by 4 bases and J by 2 bases, leaving 12 bases between them. Germline-derived CDR1 and CDR2 are LNHDA and SQIVND (reference sequence). This CDR3 contains 14 residues. The CDR3 reads CASSRPGGTYEQYF. The CDR3 DNA is TGTGCCAGTAGTAGGCCAGGGGGGACCTACGAGCAGTACTTC.

The chain recombines TRBV5-1 with TRBJ2-1; the match to TRBD2 covers 11 bases. The germline V gene has CDR1 SGHRS and CDR2 YFSETQ. V trimming: 6 bases; J trimming: 10 bases; junction bases outside the gene matches: 9. CDR3 size: 14 residues. The CDR3 protein is CASTLTSGAREQFF. CDR3 coding DNA: TGCGCCAGCACGCTGACTAGCGGGGCAAGGGAGCAGTTCTTC.

The CDR3 region has the DNA TGCAGCGTTGACCAGGGAGGGGCGGGAAACACCATATATTTT. It yields the protein CSVDQGGAGNTIYF. V and J are TRBV29-1 and TRBJ1-3, with a tentative D call TRBD1 (5 bases). Trimming shortened V by 3 bases and J by 4 bases, and 13 bases separated the two germline ends. CDR3 length: 14 amino acids. In germline, CDR1 is SQVTM, CDR2 ANQGSEA.

This clone has only a few counts. The genes are TRBV5-1 and TRBJ1-2; 9 bases map to TRBD1. V was pared by 5 bases and J by 8 bases, with 10 bases of the junction left unmatched. The CDR3 sequence is 14 residues long. The germline V gene encodes CDR1 SGHRS and CDR2 YFSETQ. CDR3 protein: CASRASGTGKGYTF. The CDR3 coding sequence is TGCGCCAGCAGAGCTTCAGGGACAGGGAAAGGCTACACCTTC.

The V and J genes are TRBV7-9 and TRBJ2-1; the match to TRBD2 covers 7 bases. CDR1 SEHNR and CDR2 FQNEAQ come from the germline V gene (reference sequence). This CDR3 has 12 amino acids. The V segment lost 5 bases and the J segment 9 bases; nucleotides outside the gene matches: 4. The CDR3 DNA reads TGTGCCAGCAGCCTTCCGGGGGGTGAGCAGTTCTTC. Translated, it gives CASSLPGGEQFF.

The CDR3, as DNA: TGTGCCAGCAGCTTAGTTCCCCCCAGCGGGAGCTCCTACAATGAGCAGTTCTTC. Translating gives CASSLVPPSGSSYNEQFF. The chain is built from TRBV11-1 and TRBJ2-1, with TRBD2 matching 8 bases. The CDR3 contains 18 residues. V lost 1 base, J lost 0 bases, and 8 bases stayed unmatched. Looked up from germline, CDR1 is SGHAT and CDR2 is FQDESV (reference sequence).

This clone was detected only a few times. This sequence joins TRBV6-5 and TRBJ1-5, with unresolved D. In germline, CDR1 is MNHEY, CDR2 SVGAGI. This CDR3 contains 14 residues. V lost 0 bases and J lost 9, with 12 bases in between. The CDR3 DNA is TGTGCCAGCAGTTACTCTGAGGGTTGGGGGCCCCAGCATTTT. It encodes CASSYSEGWGPQHF.

In DNA, the CDR3 is TGTGCCAGCATCCAGCAGGGGCCTGGGGTTTCACCCCTCCACTTT. Translation: CASIQQGPGVSPLHF. V and J are TRBV2 and TRBJ1-6; perhaps TRBD1 as D (6 bases). CDR3 length: 15 amino acids. Trimming stripped 7 bases from V and 9 bases from J, with 19 bases between. In germline, CDR1 is SNHLY, CDR2 FYNNEI.

This clone was observed a handful of times. V is TRBV7-2 and J is TRBJ2-3; D not resolved. Germline lookup yields CDR1 SGHTA and CDR2 FQGNSA. The CDR3 contains 12 residues. V was trimmed by 5 bases and J by 7 bases, leaving 10 bases between them. CDR3 nucleotide sequence: TGTGCCAGCAGCCCTACCCGCTATACGCAGTATTTT. Encoded protein: CASSPTRYTQYF.

The chain couples TRBV20-1 to TRBJ1-2, with 7 bases fitting TRBD1. V lost 5 bases and J lost 5; bases outside the gene matches: 2. CDR1 and CDR2 (germline): DFQATT, SNEGSKA (reference sequence). This CDR3 has 11 residues. The chain's CDR3 is CSAGQAYGYTF. CDR3 in DNA: TGCAGTGCTGGACAGGCGTATGGCTACACCTTC.